This TCR beta chain emerged from a study of T cells after yellow fever vaccination. From the 5' RACE reads, TCRdb called clonotypes with MiXCR, one entry per CDR3 protein. This table has 60,000 or so distinct CDR3 sequences, about 6.6% appearing once. The receptor was isolated from a man between 18 and 35 years old who received the YFV17D yellow fever vaccine. The source material was CD8+ T cells sorted from PBMCs, sampled on the day of the first yellow fever vaccination.

The CDR3 here is CASSLRQGWETQYF. CDR3 in DNA: TGTGCCAGCAGCTTACGGCAGGGTTGGGAGACCCAGTACTTC. The chain combines TRBV7-9 with TRBJ2-5, with a weak D call TRBD1 (5 bases). This CDR3 is built from 14 residues. Looked up from germline, CDR1 is SEHNR and CDR2 is FQNEAQ (reference sequence). The V gene lost 2 bases and the J gene lost 5 bases, with 12 bases spanning the gap. Using reference TRBV7-9 and TRBJ2-5 for the parts outside the CDR3, the full variable domain is DTGVSQNPRHKITKRGQNVTFRCDPISEHNRLYWYRQTLGQGPEFLTYFQNEAQLEKSRLLSDRFSAERPKGSFSTLEIQRTEQGDSAMYLCASSLRQGWETQYFGPGTRLLVL.